This entry concerns a single TCR beta chain. This specimen belongs to a study of blood T cell repertoires in COVID-19. In the study overall: COVID-19 samples from acute and convalescent phases originated in the United States, Italy and Spain. T cells, B-cell-depleted T cells, or PBMCs provided the cDNA or gDNA that served as material.

In the original analysis: It was from reference gene primer amplification that nucleated cell counts were estimated. Clones were read by immunoSEQ multiplex PCR, and TCRdb kept only the in-frame ones, dropping some. V, J and clone size derive from that table, while D and trimming were established from the DNA sequence. Of approximately 45,000 clones in the sample, about 85% were seen once. CDR1 and CDR2 (germline): MDHEN, SYDVKM. The CDR3 has 12 residues. With 6 bases removed from V and 10 bases from J, the gap between germline ends came to 12 bases. The clonotype originates from a human donor in a cohort sampled during active COVID-19. The chain joins TRBV28 to TRBJ1-4; the D gene is possibly TRBD1 (5 bases). Sequencing input: peripheral blood. This chain's CDR3 is CASSLSQGKLFF. As DNA, the CDR3 is TGTGCCAGCAGCCTAAGCCAGGGAAAACTGTTTTTT.